This T cell receptor (beta chain) was captured in a study of Graves' ophthalmopathy and Graves' hyperthyroidism. TCR beta CDR3 amplification used RNA transcripts. Scientists carried out first-round RT-PCR using HTBI primers and then a second-round multiplex PCR. TCRdb independently ran MiXCR on the multiplex PCR reads; one entry per CDR3 protein. This table holds 620,000 or so distinct CDR3 sequences, roughly 20% found once. At least ten counts were recorded for this clonotype. The term stable hyperthyroidism indicated an absence of ophthalmopathy within 18 months of follow-up. The hyperthyroidism patients, aged 18 to 65, had been newly diagnosed, with under 2 months' duration. Exclusion criteria comprised other autoimmune diseases, uncontrolled infections, pregnancy or lactation in patients. V gave up 0 bases and J gave up 5 bases, with 10 bases separating them. CDR1 and CDR2 from the germline V gene are DFQATT and SNEGSKA (reference sequence). This CDR3 comprises 13 residues.

Specimen: peripheral blood. This receptor was taken from a young woman with stable Graves' hyperthyroidism. Some clones in this sample may be carry-over from other donors' samples. The V and J genes are TRBV20-1 and TRBJ2-5; no definite D call. The CDR3 DNA follows: TGCAGTGCTAGAGATTTGAGCGAGGAGACCCAGTACTTC. It translates to CSARDLSEETQYF.